The subject of this entry is one T cell receptor beta chain. Antigen: not known. Each subset's genomic DNA was split evenly across several immunoSEQ plates. Sequenced by immunoSEQ multiplex PCR; TCRdb stores in-frame clones only, minus some. Seen here are nearly 750,000 clones, roughly 72% observed once, and the top ten hold around 1.7%. These data are taken from a study of shared clonotypes between healthy human individuals. Whole-study results and caveats: Naive subsets generally exceeded memory subsets in estimated richness. In a handful of donors, around 5% of naive CD4 clonotypes appeared in common.

From germline, CDR1 is SEHNR and CDR2 FQNEAQ (reference sequence). Trimming took 5 bases from V and 1 from J, leaving 8 bases between them. This CDR3 contains 13 residues. The TCR comes from a woman in her 30s in good health. The rearrangement joins TRBV7-9 to TRBJ1-1; D is ambiguous. Sequencing was done on a sample of memory CD4+ T cells sorted from blood. Subset denoted: CD45RA-negative fraction. The DNA of the CDR3 is TGTGCCAGCAGCCCGGACGAGAACACTGAAGCTTTCTTT. Amino acids: CASSPDENTEAFF.